This section outlines one T cell receptor beta chain sequence together with its context. What it binds is not known. Libraries were prepared by immunoSEQ multiplex PCR; TCRdb keeps only in-frame clonotypes and omits some of them. The repertoire holds some 130,000 clones, 85% to 95% seen once, with over 2.5% in the top ten. The sample belongs to a study of graft-versus-host responses after intestinal transplantation. Study context: Transplants were multivisceral, liver-intestinal, or isolated intestinal.

Whole-study findings and limits: Allograft graft-versus-host to host-versus-graft clonal ratios ran high in patients with graft-donor T cell macrochimerism. Researchers found peak circulating GvH clone levels linked to early post-transplant HvG declines. Recipient-marrow GvH clones were detected, some having first appeared in ileum or blood.

The sequences come from unstimulated CD8+ T cells sorted from spleen or lymph node cells, collected before intestinal transplant. This TCR came from a human donor who received an intestinal transplant.

The CDR3 coding sequence is TGCGCCAGCAGCCCCGAGGATAGCTCCTACAATGAGCAGTTCTTC. Translation: CASSPEDSSYNEQFF. J is TRBJ2-1 and V is TRBV5-1; the D is unclear. Germline CDR1 reads SGHRS; CDR2 reads YFSETQ. The ends were cut back, 4 bases at V and 0 bases at J, with 11 bases in the middle. The CDR3 extends over 15 amino acids.